Presented here are 3 T cell receptor beta chains from one specimen sequenced in a study of response to subunit inactivated influenza vaccine. Using its own MiXCR run on the RT-PCR reads, TCRdb lists one record per CDR3 protein. The sample lists over 400,000 distinct CDR3 sequences, approximately 11% occurring once. The starting material was PBMCs from blood, obtained roughly 48 days after vaccination. Receptor source: a man in his fifties or sixties who received an inactivated influenza vaccine.

The CDR3 reads CASSLATPSEQYF. The CDR3 DNA sequence: TGTGCCAGCAGCTTAGCAACTCCCAGCGAGCAGTACTTC. V and J are TRBV7-9 and TRBJ2-7; D remains unclear. There are 13 residues in the CDR3. Per germline, CDR1 SEHNR and CDR2 FQNEAQ (reference sequence). The ends were cut back, 0 bases at V and 6 bases at J, with 9 bases in the middle.

CDR3: CASSLSRISGNTIYF. DNA of the CDR3: TGTGCCAGCAGCTTAAGCAGGATTTCTGGAAACACCATATATTTT. The J gene is TRBJ1-3, the V gene TRBV7-9; no clear D gene. Germline V gives CDR1 SEHNR, CDR2 FQNEAQ (reference sequence). CDR3 length: 15 residues. Trimming pared 2 bases from V and 1 base from J, leaving 9 bases between. Full variable domain (missing parts from reference TRBV7-9 and TRBJ1-3): DTGVSQNPRHKITKRGQNVTFRCDPISEHNRLYWYRQTLGQGPEFLTYFQNEAQLEKSRLLSDRFSAERPKGSFSTLEIQRTEQGDSAMYLCASSLSRISGNTIYFGEGSWLTVV.

The V gene is TRBV6-2 or TRBV6-3, the J gene TRBJ2-1; 9 bases line up with TRBD1. In germline, CDR1 is MNHEY, CDR2 SVGEGT. This CDR3 region has 15 residues. Trimming took 3 bases from V and 9 from J; bases not matched to a gene: 9. CDR3 region: CASSYGTGTYGEQFF. CDR3 DNA sequence: TGTGCCAGCAGTTATGGGACAGGGACCTACGGTGAGCAGTTCTTC.